This T cell receptor beta chain was sequenced during a study of PD-1 blockade in classical Hodgkin lymphoma. Study outcomes and limitations: Nothing has yet pinned down what causes the repertoire differences, possibly disease activity or prior therapy. Excluded were patients who started nivolumab under 1 year after ASCT, a group that had lower diversity.

Concerning this clone itself: Its antigen is not known.

Time point indicated: cycle 4 day 1 (C4D1), after more than five weeks of nivolumab. All trial patients relapsed after autologous stem cell transplantation. Negative magnetic selection isolated CD4+ T cells from thawed PBMCs. TCRdb's copy holds only in-frame clones and misses some; the assay was immunoSEQ multiplex PCR. Of roughly 18,000 clones listed, 70% to 75% are singletons. This clonotype was obtained from a human donor with classical Hodgkin lymphoma. The sample here was CD4+ T cells from blood, taken before the fourth cycle of nivolumab.

The CDR3 DNA reads TGTGCCAGCAGCTTAATACAGGGACAGGGCGGGGAGCTGTTTTTT. This gives the protein CASSLIQGQGGELFF. The chain employs TRBV5-4 and TRBJ2-2; 9 nucleotides align to TRBD1. The V gene's germline CDR1 is SGHNT and CDR2 YYREEE (reference sequence). J gave up 7 bases and V 2 bases, and 6 bases lay outside the gene matches. The CDR3 loop spans 15 amino acids.